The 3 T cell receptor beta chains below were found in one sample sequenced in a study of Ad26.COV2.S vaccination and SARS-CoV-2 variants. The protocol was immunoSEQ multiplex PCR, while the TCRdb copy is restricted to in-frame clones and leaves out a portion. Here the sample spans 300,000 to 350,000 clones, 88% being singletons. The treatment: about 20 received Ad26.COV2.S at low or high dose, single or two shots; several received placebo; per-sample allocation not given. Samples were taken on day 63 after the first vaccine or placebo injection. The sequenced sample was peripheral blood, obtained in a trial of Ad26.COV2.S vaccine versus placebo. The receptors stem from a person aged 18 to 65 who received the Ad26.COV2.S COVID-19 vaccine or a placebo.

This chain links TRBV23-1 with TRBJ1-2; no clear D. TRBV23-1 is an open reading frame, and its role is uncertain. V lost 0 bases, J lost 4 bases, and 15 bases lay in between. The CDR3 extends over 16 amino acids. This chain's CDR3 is CASSQSEDRSGYGYTF. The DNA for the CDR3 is TGCGCCAGCAGTCAATCGGAGGATCGGTCGGGCTATGGCTACACCTTC.

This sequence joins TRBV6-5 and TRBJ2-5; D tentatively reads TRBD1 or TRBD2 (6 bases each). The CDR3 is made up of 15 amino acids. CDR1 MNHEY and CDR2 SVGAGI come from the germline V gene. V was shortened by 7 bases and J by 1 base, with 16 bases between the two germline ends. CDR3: CASTAGGGPQETQYF. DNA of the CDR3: TGTGCCAGCACGGCCGGAGGGGGTCCCCAAGAGACCCAGTACTTC.

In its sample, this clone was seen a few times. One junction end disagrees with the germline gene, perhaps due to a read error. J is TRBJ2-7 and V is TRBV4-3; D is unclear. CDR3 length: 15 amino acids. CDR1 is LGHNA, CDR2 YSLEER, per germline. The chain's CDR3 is CASSQEARSSYEQYF. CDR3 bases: TGCGCCAGCAGTCAAGAAGCCAGGAGCTCCTACGAGCAGTACTTC.